The 24 T cell receptor beta chains below all came from one sample that was sequenced in a study of T cell changes during pregnancy in multiple sclerosis. Repertoires were generated with immunoSEQ multiplex PCR, while TCRdb's copy carries only in-frame clones and drops some. The repertoire holds about 67,000 clones, with about 91% as singletons. This material consisted of peripheral blood, taken in the first trimester of pregnancy. The receptors here all came from a female donor with multiple sclerosis, enrolled in a pregnancy study.

This chain links TRBV19 with TRBJ2-1; 8 nucleotides agree with TRBD2. The junction had 5 bases not matched to a gene; V was cut back by 3 bases and J by 4 bases. This CDR3 is built from 15 residues. Germline V gene sequence: CDR1 LNHDA, CDR2 SQIVND (reference sequence). This CDR3 reads CASSISGSGYNEQFF. In DNA, the CDR3 is TGTGCCAGTAGTATCAGCGGGAGTGGGTACAATGAGCAGTTCTTC.

This chain uses TRBV5-4 with TRBJ2-7; TRBD1 matches at 10 bases. V shed 4 bases and J 0 bases; nucleotides not matched to a gene: 4. The CDR3 extends over 15 amino acids. The germline V gene has CDR1 SGHNT and CDR2 YYREEE (reference sequence). The CDR3 protein is CASSPGQGGSYEQYF. Written as DNA, the CDR3 is TGTGCCAGCAGCCCTGGACAGGGGGGCTCCTACGAGCAGTACTTC.

V usage is TRBV5-1 and J usage is TRBJ1-4, with D maybe TRBD1 (5 bases). From germline, CDR1 is SGHRS and CDR2 YFSETQ. V lost 1 base and J 3 bases, leaving 13 bases between the germline ends. This CDR3 has 16 amino acids. The chain's CDR3 is CASSLIRPGPNEKLFF. The CDR3 bases are TGCGCCAGCAGCTTGATTCGTCCAGGGCCTAATGAAAAACTGTTTTTT.

The rearrangement uses TRBV6-1 and TRBJ2-7; TRBD1 aligns across 7 bases. The CDR3 is made up of 14 amino acids. V lost 5 bases, J lost 6 bases, and 10 bases stayed unmatched. The germline V gene has CDR1 MNHNS and CDR2 SASEGT. The CDR3 coding sequence is TGTGCCAGCAGTTTGCCGGGACAGTCAGGCGAGCAGTACTTC. As protein: CASSLPGQSGEQYF.

This chain uses TRBV5-1 with TRBJ2-1; 10 bases align to TRBD2. Looked up from germline, CDR1 is SGHRS and CDR2 is YFSETQ. This CDR3 region has 15 residues. The J segment lost 5 bases and the V segment lost 3 bases, leaving 5 bases of the junction unmatched. DNA for the CDR3: TGCGCCAGCAGCTGGAGCGGGAGGGGGGACAATGAGCAGTTCTTC. This encodes CASSWSGRGDNEQFF.

This clone was seen a single time. The V call is TRBV9, the J call TRBJ1-1; 10 bases match TRBD1. The CDR3 consists of 17 residues. Per the germline V gene, CDR1 is SGDLS and CDR2 is YYNGEE. With V trimmed by 4 bases and J by 0 bases, 9 bases remained unmatched. CDR3 residues: CASSPAGQGIMNTEAFF. In nucleotides, the CDR3 is TGTGCCAGCAGCCCAGCGGGACAGGGGATCATGAACACTGAAGCTTTCTTT. Full variable domain (rest looked up from reference TRBV9 and TRBJ1-1): DSGVTQTPKHLITATGQRVTLRCSPRSGDLSVYWYQQSLDQGLQFLIQYYNGEERAKGNILERFSAQQFPDLHSELNLSSLELGDSALYFCASSPAGQGIMNTEAFFGQGTRLTVV.

The genes are TRBV27 and TRBJ2-7; 10 bases map to TRBD1. CDR3 size: 16 residues. Germline loops: CDR1 MNHEY, CDR2 SMNVEV (reference sequence). The V and J ends lost 5 bases and 7 bases, in that order; junction bases with no gene match: 14. DNA of the CDR3: TGTGCCAGCAGTAAGTTGAGGGGACAGGGGTTGGGGGAGCAGTACTTC. Translated, it gives CASSKLRGQGLGEQYF.

The V call is TRBV19, the J call TRBJ1-2; a possible D gene is TRBD1 (6 bases). Germline V gives CDR1 LNHDA, CDR2 SQIVND (reference sequence). This CDR3 is 19 amino acids long. Trimming stripped 3 bases from V and 8 bases from J, with 31 bases between. Written as DNA, the CDR3 is TGTGCCAGTAGTATCATATACCCGGGACATAGAGACCTGATTTTCGGCTACACCTTC. Its protein is CASSIIYPGHRDLIFGYTF.

The genes are TRBV7-3 and TRBJ2-7; the match to TRBD2 covers 14 bases. The germline gives CDR1 SGHTA, CDR2 FQGTGA. Trimming removed 0 bases from V and 3 bases from J; junction bases left unmatched: 7. The CDR3 is made up of 18 amino acids. The CDR3 DNA reads as TGTGCCAGCAGCTTAACGGGACTAGCGGGGGCCCATTTCTACGAGCAGTACTTC. It yields the protein CASSLTGLAGAHFYEQYF.

Only one count was recorded for this clone. V usage is TRBV19 and J usage is TRBJ2-1; 8 bases map to TRBD2. The V gene's germline CDR1 is LNHDA and CDR2 SQIVND (reference sequence). With 3 bases clipped from V and 2 bases from J, the junction kept 6 bases outside the gene matches. CDR3 size: 16 residues. The CDR3: CASSIRAGDPYNEQFF. CDR3 in DNA: TGTGCCAGTAGTATCCGAGCGGGAGACCCCTACAATGAGCAGTTCTTC. The full variable domain, with the rest looked up from reference TRBV19 and TRBJ2-1, is DGGITQSPKYLFRKEGQNVTLSCEQNLNHDAMYWYRQDPGQGLRLIYYSQIVNDFQKGDIAEGYSVSREKKESFPLTVTSAQKNPTAFYLCASSIRAGDPYNEQFFGPGTRLTVL.

In this sample, this clone turned up once. The chain joins TRBV7-2 to TRBJ2-7; the match to TRBD2 covers 8 bases. CDR1 is SGHTA, CDR2 FQGNSA, per germline. V shed 2 bases, J shed 4 bases, and the junction held 4 bases outside the gene matches. This CDR3 has 14 residues. Written as DNA, the CDR3 is TGTGCCAGCAGCTTAAGTAAGCGGGGGTACGAGCAGTACTTC. Amino acid sequence: CASSLSKRGYEQYF.

The rearrangement uses TRBV7-2 and TRBJ1-6; D not resolved. Per the germline V gene, CDR1 is SGHTA and CDR2 is FQGNSA. CDR3 length equals 12 residues. With 1 base removed from V and 14 bases from J, the gap between germline ends came to 9 bases. In nucleotides, the CDR3 is TGTGCCAGCAGCTTAGGGTTTGAGGCCCTCCACTTT. It specifies CASSLGFEALHF. The entire variable domain, with the rest obtained from reference TRBV7-2 and TRBJ1-6, is as follows: GAGVSQSPSNKVTEKGKDVELRCDPISGHTALYWYRQSLGQGLEFLIYFQGNSAPDKSGLPSDRFSAERTGGSVSTLTIQRTQQEDSAVYLCASSLGFEALHFGNGTRLTVT.

The rearrangement uses TRBV6-5 and TRBJ2-7; 7 nucleotides align to TRBD1. This CDR3 comprises 15 residues. CDR1 MNHEY and CDR2 SVGAGI come from the germline V gene. V dropped 5 bases and J dropped 1; count of bases not matched to a gene: 8. CDR3 nucleotides: TGTGCCAGCAGTCGGAGCCGGGACAGATCCTACGAGCAGTACTTC. It specifies CASSRSRDRSYEQYF.

The rearrangement links TRBV11-3 to TRBJ2-3; 7 bases are shared with TRBD2. The CDR3 runs to 15 residues. After removal of 5 bases from V and 0 bases from J, the junction contained 5 bases not matched to a gene. Germline-derived CDR1 and CDR2 are SGHNT and YENEEA. The CDR3 here is CASSQGSGSTDTQYF. The CDR3 coding sequence is TGTGCCAGCAGCCAGGGTAGCGGGAGCACAGATACGCAGTATTTT.

The chain joins TRBV5-1 to TRBJ2-2; a possible D gene is TRBD1 (6 bases). The CDR3 has 16 residues. Germline V gene data show CDR1 as SGHRS and CDR2 as YFSETQ. Trimming stripped 1 base from V and 1 base from J, with 11 bases between. This chain's CDR3 is CASSLSGHQNTGELFF. DNA of the CDR3: TGCGCCAGCAGCTTGTCGGGACACCAGAACACCGGGGAGCTGTTTTTT.

The CDR3: CASSPSGGRTDTQYF. For the CDR3, the DNA is TGTGCCAGCAGCCCCAGCGGGGGCCGCACAGATACGCAGTATTTT. The rearrangement uses TRBV9 and TRBJ2-3; TRBD2 agrees at 8 bases. V lost 4 bases, J lost 1 base, and 5 bases stayed unmatched. There are 15 residues in the CDR3. The germline V gene encodes CDR1 SGDLS and CDR2 YYNGEE.

CDR3 DNA: TGTGCCAGCAGCTGGTTAGCAGGGGGGAATGAAAAACTGTTTTTT. This sequence encodes CASSWLAGGNEKLFF. The gene calls are TRBV7-9 and TRBJ1-4; 7 bases are a match to TRBD1. Germline CDR1 and CDR2: SEHNR and FQNEAQ (reference sequence). This CDR3 is 15 amino acids long. J gave up 5 bases and V 4 bases, and 7 bases lay outside the gene matches.

In this sample, this clone turned up once. The rearrangement links TRBV4-2 to TRBJ1-3, with D possibly matching TRBD1 (6 bases). This CDR3 region has 19 residues. Trimming removed 5 bases from V and 0 bases from J, with 23 bases in between. Per germline, CDR1 LGHNA and CDR2 YNFKEQ. Here the CDR3 reads CASSNFPRQALSSGNTIYF. Written as DNA, the CDR3 is TGTGCCAGCAGCAACTTCCCGCGACAGGCTCTTTCCTCTGGAAACACCATATATTTT.

CDR3 region: CASSERTSLPYNEQFF. CDR3 bases: TGTGCCAGTAGTGAGCGGACTAGCCTACCCTACAATGAGCAGTTCTTC. This chain uses TRBV19 with TRBJ2-1, with 8 positions matching TRBD2. V was clipped by 5 bases and J by 2 bases; unmatched bases: 8. CDR1 LNHDA and CDR2 SQIVND come from the germline V gene (reference sequence). This CDR3 region has 16 residues.

J is TRBJ2-5 and V is TRBV6-5, with D hard to call. This CDR3 region has 11 residues. Germline lookup yields CDR1 MNHEY and CDR2 SVGAGI. CDR3: CASWHQETQYF. CDR3 DNA: TGTGCGTCGTGGCACCAAGAGACCCAGTACTTC.

The rearrangement joins TRBV5-1 to TRBJ1-3, with D tentatively TRBD1 (6 bases). CDR3 length equals 18 residues. V dropped 0 bases and J dropped 3 bases, with 19 bases sitting between them. Germline values: CDR1 SGHRS, CDR2 YFSETQ. CDR3 sequence reads: CASSLDTGINRLGNTIYF. Here the CDR3 DNA reads TGCGCCAGCAGCTTGGATACAGGGATAAATCGACTTGGAAACACCATATATTTT.

J is TRBJ2-7 and V is TRBV2; TRBD2 is a possible D gene (6 bases). In germline, CDR1 is SNHLY, CDR2 FYNNEI. The CDR3 covers 15 residues. The ends were cut back, 6 bases at V and 0 bases at J, with 15 bases in the middle. The CDR3 region is CASRAGTLSSYEQYF. The CDR3 DNA is TGTGCCAGCAGGGCTGGGACTCTAAGCTCCTACGAGCAGTACTTC.

The chain couples TRBV5-1 to TRBJ1-1; D may be TRBD1 (5 bases). Trimming took off 4 bases at V and 4 bases at J, with 11 bases between the two ends. The CDR3 runs to 13 residues. CDR1 SGHRS and CDR2 YFSETQ come from the germline V gene. The CDR3 nucleotides read TGCGCCAGCAGCACCGACAGTGGCACTGAAGCTTTCTTT. It is translated as CASSTDSGTEAFF. The variable domain in full, with the rest retrieved from reference TRBV5-1 and TRBJ1-1, is KAGVTQTPRYLIKTRGQQVTLSCSPISGHRSVSWYQQTPGQGLQFLFEYFSETQRNKGNFPGRFSGRQFSNSRSEMNVSTLELGDSALYLCASSTDSGTEAFFGQGTRLTVV.

CDR3: CASSEIVVQGTVNTGELFF. Here the CDR3 DNA reads TGCGCCAGCAGTGAGATTGTAGTTCAGGGGACAGTGAACACCGGGGAGCTGTTTTTT. V and J are TRBV10-1 and TRBJ2-2; 7 bases align to TRBD1. The germline V gene encodes CDR1 WNHNN and CDR2 SYGVQD (reference sequence). Trimming cost V 2 bases and J 1 base; bases outside gene matches: 13. This CDR3 region has 19 residues.